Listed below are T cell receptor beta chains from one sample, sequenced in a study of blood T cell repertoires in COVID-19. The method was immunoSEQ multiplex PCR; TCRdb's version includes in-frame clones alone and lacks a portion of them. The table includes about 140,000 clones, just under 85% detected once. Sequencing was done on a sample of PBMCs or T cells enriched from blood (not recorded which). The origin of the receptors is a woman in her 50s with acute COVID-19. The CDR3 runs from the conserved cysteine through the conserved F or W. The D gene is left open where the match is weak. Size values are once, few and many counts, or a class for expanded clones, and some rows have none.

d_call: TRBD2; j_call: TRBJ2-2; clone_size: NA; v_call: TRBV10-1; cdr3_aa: CASSDHLAGLNTGELFF; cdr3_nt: TGCGCCAGCAGTGACCACTTAGCGGGGCTGAACACCGGGGAGCTGTTTTTT
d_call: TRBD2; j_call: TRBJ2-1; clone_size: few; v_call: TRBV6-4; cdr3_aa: CASGPGTRGMYEQFF; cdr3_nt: TGTGCCAGCGGCCCCGGGACTAGAGGGATGTATGAGCAGTTCTTC
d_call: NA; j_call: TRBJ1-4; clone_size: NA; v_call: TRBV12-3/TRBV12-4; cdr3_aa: CASTGSSNEKLFF; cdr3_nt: TGTGCCAGCACGGGGTCCTCTAATGAAAAACTGTTTTTT
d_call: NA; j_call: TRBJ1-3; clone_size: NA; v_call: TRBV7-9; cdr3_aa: CATRRDIAGNTIYF; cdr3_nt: TGTGCCACCAGGAGGGATATAGCTGGAAACACCATATATTTT
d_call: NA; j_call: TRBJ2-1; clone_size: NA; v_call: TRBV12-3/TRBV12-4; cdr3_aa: CASSFQRDNEQFF; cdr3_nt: TGTGCCAGCAGTTTTCAGCGGGACAATGAGCAGTTCTTC
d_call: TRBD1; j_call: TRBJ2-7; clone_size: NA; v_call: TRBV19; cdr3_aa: CASSITGGFSYEQYF; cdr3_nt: TGTGCCAGTAGTATTACAGGGGGATTCTCCTACGAGCAGTACTTC
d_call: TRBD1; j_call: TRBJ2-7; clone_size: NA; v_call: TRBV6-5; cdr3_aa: CASRPGQGWQYF; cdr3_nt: TGTGCCAGCAGACCCGGACAGGGGTGGCAGTACTTC
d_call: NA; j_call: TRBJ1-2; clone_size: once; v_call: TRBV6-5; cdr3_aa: CASSSDGGGNYTF; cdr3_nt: TGTGCCAGCAGTTCCGACGGGGGGGGAAACTACACCTTC
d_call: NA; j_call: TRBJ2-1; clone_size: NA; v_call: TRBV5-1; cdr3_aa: CASNIVAQIDNEQFF; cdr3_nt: TGCGCCAGCAATATTGTAGCCCAGATCGACAATGAGCAGTTCTTC
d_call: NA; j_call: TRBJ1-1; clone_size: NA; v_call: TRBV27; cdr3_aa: CASSLRGGAGTEAFF; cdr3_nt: TGTGCCAGCAGTTTGCGGGGGGGCGCTGGGACTGAAGCTTTCTTT
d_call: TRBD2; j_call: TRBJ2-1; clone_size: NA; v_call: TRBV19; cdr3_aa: CASSPTSGRVEHEQFF; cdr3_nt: TGTGCCAGTAGTCCCACTAGCGGGAGGGTGGAGCATGAGCAGTTCTTC
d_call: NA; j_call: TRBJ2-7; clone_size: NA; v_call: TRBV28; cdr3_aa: CASSFMGSQTHEQYF; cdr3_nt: TGTGCCAGCAGTTTTATGGGTTCTCAGACTCACGAGCAGTACTTC
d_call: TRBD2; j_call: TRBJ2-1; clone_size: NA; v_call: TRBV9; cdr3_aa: CASSVQAAGGWSSYNEQFF; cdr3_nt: TGTGCCAGCAGCGTTCAGGCCGCGGGAGGATGGAGCTCCTACAATGAGCAGTTCTTC
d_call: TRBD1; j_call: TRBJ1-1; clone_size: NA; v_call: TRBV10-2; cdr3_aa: CATPTGKGTEAFF; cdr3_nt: TGCGCCACCCCGACAGGGAAGGGCACTGAAGCTTTCTTT
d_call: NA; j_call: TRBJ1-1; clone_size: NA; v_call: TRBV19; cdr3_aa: CATRANTEAFF; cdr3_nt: TGTGCCACCCGCGCTAACACTGAAGCTTTCTTT
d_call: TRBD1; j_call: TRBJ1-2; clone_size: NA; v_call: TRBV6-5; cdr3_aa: CASTTGGWYGYTF; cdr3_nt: TGTGCCAGCACCACAGGGGGCTGGTATGGCTACACCTTC
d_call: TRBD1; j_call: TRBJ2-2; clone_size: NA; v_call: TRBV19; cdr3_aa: CASSMGSSLGGQVNTGELFF; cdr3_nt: TGTGCCAGTAGTATGGGCTCTTCGTTGGGGGGACAGGTGAACACCGGGGAGCTGTTTTTT
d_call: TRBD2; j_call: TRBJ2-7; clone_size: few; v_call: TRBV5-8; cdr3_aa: CASSSHSGGRSRGVEQYF; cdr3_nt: TGTGCCAGCAGCTCCCATTCTGGCGGGAGGTCCCGGGGCGTCGAGCAGTACTTC
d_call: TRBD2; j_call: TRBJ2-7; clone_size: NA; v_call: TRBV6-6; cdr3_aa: CASSQGLGEQYF; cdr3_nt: TGTGCCAGCAGTCAAGGACTAGGCGAGCAGTACTTC
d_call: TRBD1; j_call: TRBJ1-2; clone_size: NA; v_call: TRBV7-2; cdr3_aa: CASTHSAGTGLGYTF; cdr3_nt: TGTGCCAGCACCCACAGTGCCGGGACAGGGTTGGGCTACACCTTC
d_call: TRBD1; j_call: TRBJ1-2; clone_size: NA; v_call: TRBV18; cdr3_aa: CASSPGTAHVYGYTF; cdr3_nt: TGTGCCAGCTCACCGGGGACAGCTCATGTCTATGGCTACACCTTC
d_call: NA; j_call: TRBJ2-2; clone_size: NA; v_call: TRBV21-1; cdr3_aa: CASSENRDASGTSDRSNTGELFF; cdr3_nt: TGTGCCAGCAGCGAGAACCGGGATGCGTCGGGGACTAGCGACCGCTCGAACACCGGGGAGCTGTTTTTT
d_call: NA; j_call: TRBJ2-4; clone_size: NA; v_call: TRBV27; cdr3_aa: CASSSGTTVQDIQYF; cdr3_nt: TGTGCCAGCAGTTCCGGGACAACCGTTCAGGACATTCAGTACTTC
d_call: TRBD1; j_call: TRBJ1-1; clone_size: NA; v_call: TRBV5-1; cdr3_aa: CASSTAGGTEAFF; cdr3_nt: TGCGCCAGCAGCACCGCAGGGGGCACTGAAGCTTTCTTT
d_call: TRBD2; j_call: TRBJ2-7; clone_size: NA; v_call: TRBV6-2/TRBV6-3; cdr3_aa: CASSYKASGSSYEQYF; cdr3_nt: TGTGCCAGCAGTTACAAAGCTAGCGGGAGTTCCTACGAGCAGTACTTC
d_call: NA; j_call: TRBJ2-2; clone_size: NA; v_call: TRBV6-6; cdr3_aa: CASSSTRKGTGELFF; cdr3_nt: TGTGCCAGCAGTTCTACCAGGAAAGGCACCGGGGAGCTGTTTTTT
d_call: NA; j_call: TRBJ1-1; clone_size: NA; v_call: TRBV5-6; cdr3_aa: CASSLFVGSTEAFF; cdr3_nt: TGTGCCAGCAGCTTATTCGTGGGGAGCACTGAAGCTTTCTTT
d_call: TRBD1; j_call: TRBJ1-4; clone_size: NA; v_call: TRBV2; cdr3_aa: CASLGTGATNEKLFF; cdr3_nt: TGTGCCTCTTTAGGGACAGGGGCAACTAATGAAAAACTGTTTTTT
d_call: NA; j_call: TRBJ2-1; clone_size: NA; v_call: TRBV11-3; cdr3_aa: CASSLGLNNEQFF; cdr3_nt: TGTGCCAGCAGCTTAGGACTTAACAATGAGCAGTTCTTC